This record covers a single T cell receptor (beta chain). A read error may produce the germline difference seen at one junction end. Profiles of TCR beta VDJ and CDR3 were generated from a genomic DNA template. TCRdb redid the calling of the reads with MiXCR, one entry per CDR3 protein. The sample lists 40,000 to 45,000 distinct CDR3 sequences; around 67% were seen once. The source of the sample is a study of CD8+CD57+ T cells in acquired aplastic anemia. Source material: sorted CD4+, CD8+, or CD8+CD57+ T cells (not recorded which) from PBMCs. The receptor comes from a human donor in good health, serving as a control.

CDR3 in DNA: TGTGCCAGCAGTTACCGCGCCGGGACAGGGGGGCTTATAGATACGCAGTATTTT. Protein sequence: CASSYRAGTGGLIDTQYF. V usage is TRBV10-3 and J usage is TRBJ2-3, with 11 bases lining up with TRBD1. The CDR3 has 18 residues. Germline values: CDR1 ENHRY, CDR2 SYGVKD.